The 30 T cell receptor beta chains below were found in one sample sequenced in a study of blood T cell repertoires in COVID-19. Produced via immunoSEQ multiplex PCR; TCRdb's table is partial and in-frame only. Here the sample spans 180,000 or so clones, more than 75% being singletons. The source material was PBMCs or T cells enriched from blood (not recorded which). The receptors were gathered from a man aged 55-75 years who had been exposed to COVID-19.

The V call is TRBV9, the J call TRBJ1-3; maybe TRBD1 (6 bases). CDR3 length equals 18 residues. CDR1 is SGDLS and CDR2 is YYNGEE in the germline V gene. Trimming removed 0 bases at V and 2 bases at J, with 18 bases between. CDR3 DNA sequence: TGTGCCAGCAGCGTAGCATGGAGTGGCGGACAGACTGGAAACACCATATATTTT. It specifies CASSVAWSGGQTGNTIYF.

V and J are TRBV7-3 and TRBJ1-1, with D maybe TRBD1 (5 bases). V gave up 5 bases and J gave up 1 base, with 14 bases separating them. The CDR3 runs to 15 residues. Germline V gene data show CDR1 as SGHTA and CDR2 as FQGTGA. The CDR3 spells CASSMGGAGNTEAFF. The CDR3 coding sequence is TGTGCCAGCAGCATGGGAGGGGCAGGGAACACTGAAGCTTTCTTT.

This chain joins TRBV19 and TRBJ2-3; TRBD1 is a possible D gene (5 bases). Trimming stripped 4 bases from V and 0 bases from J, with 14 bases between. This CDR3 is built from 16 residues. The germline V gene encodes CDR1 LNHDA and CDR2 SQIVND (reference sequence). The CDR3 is CASSRGQDSSTDTQYF. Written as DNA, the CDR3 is TGTGCCAGTAGTAGGGGCCAGGATTCTAGCACAGATACGCAGTATTTT.

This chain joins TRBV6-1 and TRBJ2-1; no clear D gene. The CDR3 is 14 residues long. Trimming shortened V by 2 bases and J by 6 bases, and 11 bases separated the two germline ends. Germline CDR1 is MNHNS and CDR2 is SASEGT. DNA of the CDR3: TGTGCCAGCAGTGAAATGGAGCTAGGCAATGAGCAGTTCTTC. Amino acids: CASSEMELGNEQFF.

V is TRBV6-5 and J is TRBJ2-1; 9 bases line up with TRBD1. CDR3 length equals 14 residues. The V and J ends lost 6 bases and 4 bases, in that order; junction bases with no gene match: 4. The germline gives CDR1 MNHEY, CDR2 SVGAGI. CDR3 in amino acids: CASRTGGSYNEQFF. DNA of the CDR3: TGTGCCAGCAGGACAGGGGGATCGTACAATGAGCAGTTCTTC.

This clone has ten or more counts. The CDR3 DNA sequence: TGTGCCAGCAGCCAGCCGGGACTCGGCACAGATACGCAGTATTTT. It specifies CASSQPGLGTDTQYF. The genes are TRBV7-9 and TRBJ2-3; D is perhaps TRBD2 (6 bases). The CDR3 spans 15 residues. Germline-derived CDR1 and CDR2 are SEHNR and FQNEAQ (reference sequence). V was clipped by 5 bases and J by 1 base, with 13 bases between them.

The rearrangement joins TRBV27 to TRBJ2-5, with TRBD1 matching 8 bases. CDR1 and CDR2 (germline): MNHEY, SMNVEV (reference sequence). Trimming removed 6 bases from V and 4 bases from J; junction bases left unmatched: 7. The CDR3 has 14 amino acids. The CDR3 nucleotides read TGTGCCAGCAGCGCAACAACAGGGGGAGAGACCCAGTACTTC. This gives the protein CASSATTGGETQYF.

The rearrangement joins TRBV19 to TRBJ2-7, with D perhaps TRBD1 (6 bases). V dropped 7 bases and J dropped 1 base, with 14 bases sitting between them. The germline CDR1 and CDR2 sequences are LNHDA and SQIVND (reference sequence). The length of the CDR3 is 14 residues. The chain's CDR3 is CASKRGSISYEQYF. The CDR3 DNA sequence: TGTGCCAGTAAGAGGGGGTCGATTTCCTACGAGCAGTACTTC.

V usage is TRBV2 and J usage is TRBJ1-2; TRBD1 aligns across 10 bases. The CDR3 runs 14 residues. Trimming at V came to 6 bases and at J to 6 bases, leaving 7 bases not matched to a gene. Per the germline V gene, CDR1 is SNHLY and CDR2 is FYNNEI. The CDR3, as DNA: TGTGCCAGCAGGCCGGGACAGGGGTCGGATGGCTACACCTTC. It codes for CASRPGQGSDGYTF.

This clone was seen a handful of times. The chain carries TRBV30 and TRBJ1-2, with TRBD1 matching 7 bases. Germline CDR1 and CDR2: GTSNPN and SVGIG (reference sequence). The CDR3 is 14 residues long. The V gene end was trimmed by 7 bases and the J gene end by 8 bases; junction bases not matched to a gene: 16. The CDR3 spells CASETGKVAWGYTF. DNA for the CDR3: TGTGCCTCGGAGACAGGGAAAGTAGCGTGGGGCTACACCTTC.

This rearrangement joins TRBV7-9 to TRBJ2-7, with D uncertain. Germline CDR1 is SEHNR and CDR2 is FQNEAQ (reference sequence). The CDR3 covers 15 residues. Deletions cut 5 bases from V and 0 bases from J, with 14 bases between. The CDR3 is CASSARELNSYEQYF. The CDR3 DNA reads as TGTGCCAGCAGCGCGAGAGAACTTAACTCCTACGAGCAGTACTTC.

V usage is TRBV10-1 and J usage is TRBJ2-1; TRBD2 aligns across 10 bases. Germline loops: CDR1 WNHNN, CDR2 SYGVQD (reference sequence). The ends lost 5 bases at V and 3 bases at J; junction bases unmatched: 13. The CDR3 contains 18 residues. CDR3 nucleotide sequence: TGCGCCAGCAGTCCTGGGACTAGCGAGGTCCACCTCTACAATGAGCAGTTCTTC. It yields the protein CASSPGTSEVHLYNEQFF.

The CDR3 is CASTGAGNQPQHF. Written as DNA, the CDR3 is TGTGCCAGTACTGGGGCCGGCAATCAGCCCCAGCATTTT. V gene TRBV6-6 combines with J gene TRBJ1-5, with D tentatively TRBD1 (5 bases). The germline V gene encodes CDR1 MNHNY and CDR2 SVGAGI (reference sequence). The CDR3 runs to 13 residues. Deletions cut 9 bases from V and 2 bases from J, with 11 bases between.

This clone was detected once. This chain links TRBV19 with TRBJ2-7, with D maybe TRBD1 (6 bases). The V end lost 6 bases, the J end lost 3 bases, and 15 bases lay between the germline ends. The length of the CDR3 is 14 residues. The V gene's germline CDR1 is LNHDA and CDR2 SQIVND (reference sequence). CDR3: CASSQGLLVYEQYF. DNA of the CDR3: TGTGCCAGTAGCCAGGGGCTGTTAGTCTACGAGCAGTACTTC. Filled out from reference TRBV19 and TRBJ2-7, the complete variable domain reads DGGITQSPKYLFRKEGQNVTLSCEQNLNHDAMYWYRQDPGQGLRLIYYSQIVNDFQKGDIAEGYSVSREKKESFPLTVTSAQKNPTAFYLCASSQGLLVYEQYFGPGTRLTVT.

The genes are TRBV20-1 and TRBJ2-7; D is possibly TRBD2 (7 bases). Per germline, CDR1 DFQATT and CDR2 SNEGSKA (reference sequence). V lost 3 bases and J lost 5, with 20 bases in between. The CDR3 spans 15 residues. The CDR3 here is CSASGLRGRANEQYF. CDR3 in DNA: TGCAGTGCTAGTGGGCTGCGGGGGCGGGCTAACGAGCAGTACTTC.

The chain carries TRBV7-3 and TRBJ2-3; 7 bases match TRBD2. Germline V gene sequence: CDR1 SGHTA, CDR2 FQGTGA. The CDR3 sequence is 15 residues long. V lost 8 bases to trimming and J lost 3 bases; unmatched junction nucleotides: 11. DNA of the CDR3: TGTGCCAGCTCGGCTCGGGGGGTGTTGACAGATACGCAGTATTTT. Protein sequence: CASSARGVLTDTQYF.

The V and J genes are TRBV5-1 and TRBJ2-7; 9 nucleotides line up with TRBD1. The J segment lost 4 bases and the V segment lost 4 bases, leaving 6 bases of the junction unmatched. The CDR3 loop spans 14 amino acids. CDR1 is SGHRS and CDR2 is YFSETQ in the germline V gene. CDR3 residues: CASSQTGGWYEQYF. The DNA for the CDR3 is TGCGCCAGCAGCCAAACAGGGGGCTGGTACGAGCAGTACTTC.

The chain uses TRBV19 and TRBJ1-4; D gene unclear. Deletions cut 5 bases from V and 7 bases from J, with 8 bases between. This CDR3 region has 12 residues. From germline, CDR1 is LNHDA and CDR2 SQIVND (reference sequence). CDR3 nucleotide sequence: TGTGCCAGTAGTGCCCACAGTGAAAAACTGTTTTTT. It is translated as CASSAHSEKLFF.

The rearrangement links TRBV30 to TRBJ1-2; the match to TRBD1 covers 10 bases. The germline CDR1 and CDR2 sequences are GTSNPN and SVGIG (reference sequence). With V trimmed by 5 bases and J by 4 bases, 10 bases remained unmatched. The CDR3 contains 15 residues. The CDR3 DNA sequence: TGTGCCTGGGACCCCGGGACAGGGGCCCTCTATGGCTACACCTTC. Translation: CAWDPGTGALYGYTF.

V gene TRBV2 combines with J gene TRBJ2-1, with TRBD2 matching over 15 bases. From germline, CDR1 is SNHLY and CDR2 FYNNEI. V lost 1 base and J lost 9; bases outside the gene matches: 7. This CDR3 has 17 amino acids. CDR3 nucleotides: TGTGCCAGCAGTGAAGAGCAACCGGGACTAGCGGGAGGTGAGCAGTTCTTC. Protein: CASSEEQPGLAGGEQFF.

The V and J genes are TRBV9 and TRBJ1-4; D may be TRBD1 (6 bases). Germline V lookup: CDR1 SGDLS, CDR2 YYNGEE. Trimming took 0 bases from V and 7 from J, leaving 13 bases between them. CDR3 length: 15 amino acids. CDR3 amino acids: CASSVAGIGGEKLFF. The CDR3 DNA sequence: TGTGCCAGCAGCGTAGCTGGGATAGGGGGTGAAAAACTGTTTTTT.

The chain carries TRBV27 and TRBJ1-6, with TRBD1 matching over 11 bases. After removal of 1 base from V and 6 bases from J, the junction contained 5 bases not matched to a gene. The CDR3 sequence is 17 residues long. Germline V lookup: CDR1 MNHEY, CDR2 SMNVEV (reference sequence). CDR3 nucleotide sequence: TGTGCCAGCAGTTTATTCGGACAGGGGGCGTTTAATTCACCCCTCCACTTT. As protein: CASSLFGQGAFNSPLHF.

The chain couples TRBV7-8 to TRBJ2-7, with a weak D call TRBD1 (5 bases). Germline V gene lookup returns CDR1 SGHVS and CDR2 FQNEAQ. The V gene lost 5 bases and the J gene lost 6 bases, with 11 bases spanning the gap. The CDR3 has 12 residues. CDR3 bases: TGTGCCAGCAGCACCCGACAGCCCGAGCAGTACTTC. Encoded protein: CASSTRQPEQYF.

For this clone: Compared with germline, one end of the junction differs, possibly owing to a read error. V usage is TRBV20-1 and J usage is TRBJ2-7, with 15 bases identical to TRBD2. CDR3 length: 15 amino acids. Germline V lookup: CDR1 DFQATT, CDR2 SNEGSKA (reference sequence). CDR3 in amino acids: CSASGTSGRSSEQYF. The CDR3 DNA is TGCAGTGCTAGTGGGACTAGCGGGAGGTCCTCCGAGCAGTACTTC.

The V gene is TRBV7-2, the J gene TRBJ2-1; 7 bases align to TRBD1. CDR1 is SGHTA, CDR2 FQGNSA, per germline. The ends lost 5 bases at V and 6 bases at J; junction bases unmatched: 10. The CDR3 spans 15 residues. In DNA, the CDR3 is TGTGCCAGCAGCCCGACAGGGACCTACCCCAATGAGCAGTTCTTC. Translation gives CASSPTGTYPNEQFF.

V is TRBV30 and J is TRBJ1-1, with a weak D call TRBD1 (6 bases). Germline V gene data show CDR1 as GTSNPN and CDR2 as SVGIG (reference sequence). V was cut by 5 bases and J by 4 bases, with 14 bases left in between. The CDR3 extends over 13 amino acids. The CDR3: CAWWPGGGTEAFF. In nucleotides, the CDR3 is TGTGCCTGGTGGCCGGGGGGCGGCACTGAAGCTTTCTTT.

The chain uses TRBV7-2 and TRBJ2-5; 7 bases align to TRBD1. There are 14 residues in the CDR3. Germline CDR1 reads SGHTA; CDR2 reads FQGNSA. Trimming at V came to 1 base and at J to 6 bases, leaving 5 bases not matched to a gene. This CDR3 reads CASSLDRGVKTQYF. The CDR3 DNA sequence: TGTGCCAGCAGCTTAGACAGGGGAGTGAAGACCCAGTACTTC.

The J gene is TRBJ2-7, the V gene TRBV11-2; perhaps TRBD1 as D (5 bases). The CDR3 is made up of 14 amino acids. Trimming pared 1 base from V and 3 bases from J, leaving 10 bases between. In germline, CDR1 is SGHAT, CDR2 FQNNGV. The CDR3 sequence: CASSLVRARYEQYF. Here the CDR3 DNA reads TGTGCCAGCAGCTTAGTCAGGGCGCGCTACGAGCAGTACTTC. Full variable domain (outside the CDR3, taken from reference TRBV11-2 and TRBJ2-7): EAGVAQSPRYKIIEKRQSVAFWCNPISGHATLYWYQQILGQGPKLLIQFQNNGVVDDSQLPKDRFSAERLKGVDSTLKIQPAKLEDSAVYLCASSLVRARYEQYFGPGTRLTVT.

The CDR3 reads CSADRDRGNYGYTF. The DNA for the CDR3 is TGCAGCGCAGATAGGGACAGGGGTAACTATGGCTACACCTTC. The chain has TRBV29-1 and TRBJ1-2; 10 bases are a match to TRBD1. Germline CDR1 reads SQVTM; CDR2 reads ANQGSEA. After removal of 7 bases from V and 1 base from J, the junction contained 6 bases not matched to a gene. This CDR3 contains 14 residues.

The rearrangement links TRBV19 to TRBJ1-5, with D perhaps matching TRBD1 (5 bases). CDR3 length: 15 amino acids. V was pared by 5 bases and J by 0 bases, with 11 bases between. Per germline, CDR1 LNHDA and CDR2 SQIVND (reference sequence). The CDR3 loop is CASSSRGYSNQPQHF. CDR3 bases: TGTGCCAGTAGTTCAAGGGGTTATAGCAATCAGCCCCAGCATTTT.